The 27 T cell receptor beta chains given below trace back to one sample, sequenced in a study of blood T cell repertoires in COVID-19. The table came from immunoSEQ multiplex PCR; TCRdb's copy has only in-frame clones and leaves some out. The sample lists fewer than 200,000 clones, about three quarters seen once, with 2.8% in the top ten. Sequenced: peripheral blood. All receptors derive from a man in his 70s with acute or convalescent COVID-19.

This chain connects TRBV5-5 to TRBJ1-5; 7 bases align to TRBD1. The CDR3 is made up of 16 amino acids. Trimming took 4 bases from V and 2 from J; bases not matched to a gene: 9. The germline V gene has CDR1 SGHKS and CDR2 YYEKEE (reference sequence). The CDR3 DNA sequence: TGTGCCAGCAGCCCTACAACAGGGGCTGGCAATCAGCCCCAGCATTTT. This gives the protein CASSPTTGAGNQPQHF.

V is TRBV3-1 (or the pseudogene TRBV3-2) and J is TRBJ2-1, with TRBD1 matching over 7 bases. Trimming cost V 0 bases and J 7 bases; bases outside gene matches: 6. Per the germline V gene, CDR1 is LGHDT and CDR2 is YNNKEL (reference sequence). The CDR3 runs 15 residues. CDR3 nucleotides: TGTGCCAGCAGCCAAGAAGACAGGGTGGCGAATGAGCAGTTCTTC. Protein sequence: CASSQEDRVANEQFF.

The chain couples TRBV9 to TRBJ1-4; 10 nucleotides agree with TRBD1. Germline CDR1 is SGDLS and CDR2 is YYNGEE. The length of the CDR3 is 14 residues. J gave up 5 bases and V 4 bases, and 2 bases lay outside the gene matches. The chain's CDR3 is CASSLGQGNEKLFF. The CDR3, as DNA: TGTGCCAGCAGCTTGGGACAGGGGAATGAAAAACTGTTTTTT.

This chain connects TRBV5-1 to TRBJ2-5, with D perhaps matching TRBD2 (6 bases). V was trimmed by 4 bases and J by 1 base, leaving 11 bases between them. The CDR3 is made up of 14 amino acids. Germline V gene data show CDR1 as SGHRS and CDR2 as YFSETQ. In DNA form, the CDR3 reads TGCGCCAGCAGCGCAGCGGGTAGCCAAGAGACCCAGTACTTC. Its protein is CASSAAGSQETQYF. The whole variable domain, remainder taken from reference TRBV5-1 and TRBJ2-5, is KAGVTQTPRYLIKTRGQQVTLSCSPISGHRSVSWYQQTPGQGLQFLFEYFSETQRNKGNFPGRFSGRQFSNSRSEMNVSTLELGDSALYLCASSAAGSQETQYFGPGTRLLVL.

The chain combines TRBV7-9 with TRBJ2-7; 10 nucleotides agree with TRBD1. V was pared by 7 bases and J by 3 bases, with 6 bases of the junction left unmatched. The CDR3 runs 14 residues. Germline assignment: CDR1 SEHNR and CDR2 FQNEAQ (reference sequence). The CDR3 reads CASTVGTGVYEQYF. DNA for the CDR3: TGTGCCAGCACCGTCGGGACAGGGGTCTACGAGCAGTACTTC. The whole variable domain, remainder taken from reference TRBV7-9 and TRBJ2-7, is DTGVSQNPRHKITKRGQNVTFRCDPISEHNRLYWYRQTLGQGPEFLTYFQNEAQLEKSRLLSDRFSAERPKGSFSTLEIQRTEQGDSAMYLCASTVGTGVYEQYFGPGTRLTVT.

The chain is built from TRBV10-3 and TRBJ1-5; D is ambiguous. V lost 6 bases and J lost 7, with 13 bases in between. The germline CDR1 and CDR2 sequences are ENHRY and SYGVKD. The CDR3 covers 13 residues. The CDR3 DNA is TGTGCCATCAGCTCCCTCGGCGGGCAGCCCCAGCATTTT. Protein product: CAISSLGGQPQHF.

This clone occurred many times. The chain couples TRBV5-1 to TRBJ2-7; 7 bases match TRBD2. Looked up from germline, CDR1 is SGHRS and CDR2 is YFSETQ. V lost 4 bases and J lost 0; bases outside the gene matches: 4. The CDR3 runs to 14 residues. CDR3 protein: CASSNLAASYEQYF. For the CDR3, the DNA is TGCGCCAGCAGCAATCTAGCGGCCTCCTACGAGCAGTACTTC.

The chain carries TRBV5-4 and TRBJ1-1; D not certain. This CDR3 contains 15 residues. Trimming took 2 bases from V and 1 from J, leaving 12 bases between them. Germline-derived CDR1 and CDR2 are SGHNT and YYREEE (reference sequence). The CDR3 DNA follows: TGTGCCAGCAGCTTCGTTTCGGTCCAGAACACTGAAGCTTTCTTT. Protein product: CASSFVSVQNTEAFF.

The V call is TRBV3-1 (or the pseudogene TRBV3-2), the J call TRBJ1-4; D uncertain. CDR1 and CDR2 (germline): LGHDT, YNNKEL (reference sequence). The CDR3 length is 14 residues. The V and J ends lost 4 bases and 7 bases respectively, with 13 bases between them. CDR3 nucleotide sequence: TGTGCCAGCAGCCCCGTGGAGGGTACTGAAAAACTGTTTTTT. Translating gives CASSPVEGTEKLFF.

The rearrangement joins TRBV6-5 to TRBJ1-1; D is undetermined. The V end was cut by 6 bases, the J end by 3 bases, with 5 bases between. Germline assignment: CDR1 MNHEY and CDR2 SVGAGI. The CDR3 has 11 residues. CDR3 in amino acids: CASRAYTEAFF. As DNA, the CDR3 is TGTGCCAGCAGAGCGTACACTGAAGCTTTCTTT.

CDR3 residues: CASSLGGGTQNTEAFF. The CDR3 DNA sequence: TGCGCCAGCAGCTTGGGGGGCGGGACCCAGAACACTGAAGCTTTCTTT. The chain joins TRBV5-1 to TRBJ1-1, with TRBD1 as a possible D gene (5 bases). Trimming took off 0 bases at V and 1 base at J, with 13 bases between the two ends. This CDR3 is built from 16 residues. Germline V CDR1 and CDR2: SGHRS, YFSETQ.

The genes are TRBV19 and TRBJ2-5; weak D call: TRBD1 (5 bases). Germline assignment: CDR1 LNHDA and CDR2 SQIVND (reference sequence). V gave up 3 bases and J gave up 5 bases, with 19 bases separating them. The CDR3 has 16 residues. The CDR3 nucleotides read TGTGCCAGTAGTATTTCAGGGAACCAGCAGTGGGAGACCCAGTACTTC. It codes for CASSISGNQQWETQYF.

This clone was found once. This chain joins TRBV3-1 (or the pseudogene TRBV3-2) and TRBJ2-5; no firm D call. Trimming stripped 1 base from V and 4 bases from J, with 7 bases between. The germline V gene encodes CDR1 LGHDT and CDR2 YNNKEL (reference sequence). This CDR3 spans 13 amino acids. The CDR3 sequence is CASSQVVRETQYF. CDR3 bases: TGTGCCAGCAGCCAAGTGGTCAGAGAGACCCAGTACTTC.

The CDR3 spells CASSKKTGVNTEAFF. The DNA for the CDR3 is TGTGCCAGCAGTAAAAAAACAGGGGTGAACACTGAAGCTTTCTTT. The chain uses TRBV28 and TRBJ1-1; the match to TRBD1 covers 7 bases. V dropped 5 bases and J dropped 0; count of bases not matched to a gene: 6. Germline V gene lookup returns CDR1 MDHEN and CDR2 SYDVKM. CDR3 length: 15 residues.

The rearrangement links TRBV6-5 to TRBJ2-7; 8 nucleotides match TRBD1. CDR3 length: 15 amino acids. The ends lost 7 bases at V and 2 bases at J; junction bases unmatched: 10. In germline, CDR1 is MNHEY, CDR2 SVGAGI. CDR3 coding DNA: TGTGCCAGCACGGGACAGGCTAAAAGCACCTACGAGCAGTACTTC. Translated, it gives CASTGQAKSTYEQYF.

On this clone: The sample contains more than one DNA sequence encoding this CDR3. This chain joins TRBV19 and TRBJ1-5, with 9 bases matching TRBD1. The junction had 6 bases not matched to a gene; V was cut back by 3 bases and J by 6 bases. Germline V lookup: CDR1 LNHDA, CDR2 SQIVND (reference sequence). This CDR3 contains 15 residues. CDR3 loop: CASSITGQGGQPQHF. Written as DNA, the CDR3 is TGTGCCAGTAGTATTACGGGACAGGGCGGTCAGCCCCAGCATTTT.

The V call is TRBV5-4, the J call TRBJ2-7; D remains ambiguous. This CDR3 is built from 16 residues. Trimming shortened V by 0 bases and J by 3 bases, and 16 bases separated the two germline ends. Per germline, CDR1 SGHNT and CDR2 YYREEE (reference sequence). CDR3 nucleotides: TGTGCCAGCAGCTTGGCGGCAGACTCTCTGAACTACGAGCAGTACTTC. Amino acid sequence: CASSLAADSLNYEQYF.

At least ten counts were recorded for this clone. The V and J genes are TRBV6-5 and TRBJ2-3, with a possible D match to TRBD1 (6 bases). The length of the CDR3 is 15 residues. Germline assignment: CDR1 MNHEY and CDR2 SVGAGI. V gave up 6 bases and J gave up 4 bases, with 17 bases separating them. The CDR3 loop is CASRQTDRWPDTQYF. The DNA for the CDR3 is TGTGCCAGCAGGCAGACTGACAGGTGGCCAGATACGCAGTATTTT.

The V call is TRBV5-1, the J call TRBJ2-7, with 9 bases lining up with TRBD2. CDR1 and CDR2 (germline): SGHRS, YFSETQ. The CDR3 runs to 15 residues. J lost 0 bases, V lost 0 bases, and 1 base had no gene match. The DNA for the CDR3 is TGCGCCAGCAGCTTGGGGACTAGCGACTCCTACGAGCAGTACTTC. Protein product: CASSLGTSDSYEQYF.

V is TRBV9 and J is TRBJ2-7; D is unclear. The CDR3 runs 15 residues. Trimming pared 0 bases from V and 8 bases from J, leaving 18 bases between. Germline V lookup: CDR1 SGDLS, CDR2 YYNGEE. The CDR3 spells CASSVDGQAGTKQYF. CDR3 DNA sequence: TGTGCCAGCAGCGTAGATGGGCAAGCAGGTACGAAGCAGTACTTC. Based on the CDR3 plus reference TRBV9 and TRBJ2-7, the full variable domain is DSGVTQTPKHLITATGQRVTLRCSPRSGDLSVYWYQQSLDQGLQFLIQYYNGEERAKGNILERFSAQQFPDLHSELNLSSLELGDSALYFCASSVDGQAGTKQYFGPGTRLTVT.

The V gene is TRBV11-3, the J gene TRBJ2-5; TRBD2 might be the D (6 bases). The CDR3 is 15 amino acids. In germline, CDR1 is SGHNT, CDR2 YENEEA. Trimming stripped 0 bases from V and 4 bases from J, with 12 bases between. This chain's CDR3 is CASSLDGRIGETQYF. The CDR3, as DNA: TGTGCCAGCAGCTTAGACGGGAGAATCGGAGAGACCCAGTACTTC.

The chain is built from TRBV5-6 and TRBJ2-5, with 14 bases aligning to TRBD2. Germline V gives CDR1 SGHDT, CDR2 YYEEEE. The V segment lost 4 bases and the J segment 5 bases; nucleotides outside the gene matches: 7. The CDR3 totals 16 residues. The CDR3 bases are TGTGCCAGCAGCCCCCCGGGACTAGCGGGAGTGGAGACCCAGTACTTC. Translation: CASSPPGLAGVETQYF.

The V call is TRBV2, the J call TRBJ1-5; 7 nucleotides match TRBD1. Trimming took 3 bases from V and 4 from J; bases not matched to a gene: 6. This CDR3 has 15 amino acids. Germline values: CDR1 SNHLY, CDR2 FYNNEI. CDR3 sequence (DNA): TGTGCCAGCAGTGAGAGGGGGCTTCCGAATCAGCCCCAGCATTTT. This gives the protein CASSERGLPNQPQHF.

This clone was counted once. The CDR3 bases are TGTGCCAGCAGTTACGCCGGGACAGGGGCCTACGAGCAGTACTTC. This codes for CASSYAGTGAYEQYF. The J gene is TRBJ2-7, the V gene TRBV6-2 or TRBV6-3; 10 bases are a match to TRBD1. V gave up 2 bases and J gave up 2 bases; unmatched junction bases: 3. CDR1 MNHEY and CDR2 SVGEGT come from the germline V gene. This CDR3 contains 15 residues.

This chain links TRBV18 with TRBJ1-2; 11 bases are a match to TRBD1. This CDR3 has 18 residues. The ends lost 3 bases at V and 4 bases at J; junction bases unmatched: 13. CDR1 and CDR2 from the germline V gene are KGHSH and LQKENI. CDR3 amino acids: CASSPPPKSGQGAYGYTF. The CDR3 coding sequence is TGTGCCAGCTCACCCCCCCCCAAATCAGGACAGGGGGCCTATGGCTACACCTTC. The whole variable domain, filled in from reference TRBV18 and TRBJ1-2, reads NAGVMQNPRHLVRRRGQEARLRCSPMKGHSHVYWYRQLPEEGLKFMVYLQKENIIDESGMPKERFSAEFPKEGPSILRIQQVVRGDSAAYFCASSPPPKSGQGAYGYTFGSGTRLTVV.

The genes are TRBV28 and TRBJ1-5, with D perhaps TRBD1 (6 bases). The CDR3 runs 14 residues. V was clipped by 5 bases and J by 5 bases, with 13 bases between them. Looked up from germline, CDR1 is MDHEN and CDR2 is SYDVKM. The CDR3 reads CASSPSTGHQPQHF. CDR3 nucleotides: TGTGCCAGCAGTCCCTCTACAGGGCATCAGCCCCAGCATTTT. Variable domain in full (rest from reference TRBV28 and TRBJ1-5): DVKVTQSSRYLVKRTGEKVFLECVQDMDHENMFWYRQDPGLGLRLIYFSYDVKMKEKGDIPEGYSVSREKKERFSLILESASTNQTSMYLCASSPSTGHQPQHFGDGTRLSIL.

This clone was found a few times. The chain links TRBV4-1 to TRBJ1-6, with a weak D call TRBD1 (6 bases). Germline CDR1 is MGHRA and CDR2 is YSYEKL. The length of the CDR3 is 14 residues. V gave up 4 bases and J gave up 9 bases, with 13 bases separating them. The CDR3 bases are TGCGCCAGCAGCCCCCGGGACACAGGTTCACCCCTCCACTTT. It yields the protein CASSPRDTGSPLHF.